This T cell receptor beta chain is drawn from a study of T cell responses to AZD1222 COVID-19 vaccine. A word on this clone: Its antigen is unidentified.

Overall study findings and caveats: Only after the peak T cell response were repertoires sampled. Females outnumbered males among donors, who were mostly white British; clonal diversity was possibly underestimated. Nearly half of spike-specific TCRs reportedly go after variant regions that carry no mutations.

The CDR3 consists of 14 residues. Deletions cut 5 bases from V and 2 bases from J, with 12 bases between. CDR1 SEHNR and CDR2 FQNEAQ come from the germline V gene (reference sequence). The data were produced by immunoSEQ multiplex PCR, yet TCRdb's version contains in-frame clones alone and is incomplete. The data contain around 140,000 clones, almost 90% of them singletons. The sequences come from peripheral blood, collected 28 days after the second AZD1222 dose. J is TRBJ1-2 and V is TRBV7-9; D gene unclear. This clonotype originated in an adult who received the AZD1222 COVID-19 vaccine. CDR3 DNA sequence: TGTGCCAGCAGCCTTCAGGACCGCAACTATGGCTACACCTTC. This encodes CASSLQDRNYGYTF.